This TCR beta chain was retrieved from a study of OX40 agonist ivuxolimab in advanced cancers. With regard to the full study: The costimulatory receptor OX40 (CD134) was targeted by ivuxolimab, a fully human IgG2 agonistic monoclonal antibody. Peripheral TCRbeta sequencing was intended to test whether TCR sequence diversity was altered and clonal T-cell expansion was caused by ivuxolimab. Intravenous ivuxolimab was administered to patients every 2 weeks at six dose levels: 0.01, 0.1, 0.3, 1.5, 3 and 10 mg/kg. Among the roughly 50 dose-escalation patients, some 20 had hepatocellular carcinoma, approximately 15 melanoma, 9 renal cell carcinoma and 9 head and neck cancer. The monotherapy dose-escalation portion (N ≈ 52 patients) of the phase I ivuxolimab trial is reported in the paper. Three dose-escalation patients achieved partial responses, one with hepatocellular carcinoma and two with cutaneous melanoma. Prior anti-PD-1, anti-PD-L1 or anti-CTLA-4 therapy was permitted, and checkpoint inhibitors had been received by around 39% of dose-escalation patients. The dose-escalation cohort was around 84% male with a mean age of about 58 years, ranging from roughly 23 to 80.

Patients with a history of autoimmune disease or receiving systemic immunosuppression were excluded from the trial. In every dose cohort, peripheral blood was drawn for TCR sequencing at baseline, cycle 4 day 1, and cycle 7 day 1. The samples were taken from a phase I, first-in-human, multicenter, open-label dose-escalation trial of ivuxolimab. Adults with locally advanced or metastatic melanoma, renal cell, hepatocellular, or head and neck squamous cell carcinoma were enrolled in the trial. Before TCR sequencing, CD4+ T cells and CD8+ T cells were sorted from peripheral blood as separate populations. Points on this clone: Its specific antigen is unknown. Base qualities are not recorded, but no much larger clone differs from it by a single base.

Summary of the overall study and its limitations: Low levels of normalized T-cell clonal expansion were also seen in some patients who did not respond. The antigen specificity of the clonally expanded peripheral T cells was not determined. In the 0.1-3.0 mg/kg groups, partial responders were among the patients with the lowest normalized peripheral clonal expansion, particularly in CD8+ T cells. After ivuxolimab, more expanded clones were found on average in CD8+ T cells than in CD4+ T cells. At doses of 0.1 to 3.0 mg/kg, clonal expansion of both CD4+ and CD8+ T cells in blood was seen between baseline and week 6.

V trim: 6 bases; J trim: 8 bases; unmatched bases: 6. The CDR3 has 12 amino acids, counting the end cysteine and phenylalanine. Just CDR3 DNA is preserved here, 36 bases in frame from base 1. In the germline V gene, CDR1 corresponds to SGHTA and CDR2 to FQGTGA. Genomic DNA was isolated from the sorted cells so that the TCRbeta CDR3 region could be sequenced. The immunoSEQ Assay was used to sequence the TCRbeta CDR3 regions. Not all clones reach the TCRdb copy of this immuneACCESS table, which keeps in-frame sequences only. Checked studies attribute under half of the gap to unresolved V genes and leave the rest unexplained. Counted in this sample were about 73,000 clones; approximately 90% of them appeared once. The leading ten clones occupy roughly 0.56% of the sample.

The source of this sequence is an adult with an advanced solid tumor such as melanoma, head and neck, liver or kidney cancer. The material sequenced was CD4+ or CD8+ T cells sorted from blood, taken in a trial of the OX40 agonist ivuxolimab. The chain joins TRBV7-3 to TRBJ1-2, with TRBD1 matching 7 junction bases. The sequence in DNA is TGTGCCAGCAGTAAGGGGGCAGGGGGCTACACCTTC. Its protein product is CASSKGAGGYTF.